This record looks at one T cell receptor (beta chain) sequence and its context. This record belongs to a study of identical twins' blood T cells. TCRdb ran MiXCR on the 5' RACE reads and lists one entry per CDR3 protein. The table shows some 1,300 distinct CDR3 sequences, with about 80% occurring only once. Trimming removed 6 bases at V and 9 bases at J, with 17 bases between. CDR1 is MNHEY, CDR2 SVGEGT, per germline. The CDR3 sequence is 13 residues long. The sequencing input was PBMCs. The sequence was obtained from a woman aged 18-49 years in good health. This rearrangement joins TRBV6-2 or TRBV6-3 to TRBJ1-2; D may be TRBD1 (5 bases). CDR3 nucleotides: TGTGCCAGCAGAACCACAGGTCCCTCTCGCTACACCTTC. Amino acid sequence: CASRTTGPSRYTF.